Below, one T cell receptor (beta chain) is given with its context. The sample is drawn from a study of technical replicates of blood from a handful of donors. Germline CDR1 MDHEN, CDR2 SYDVKM. The CDR3 loop spans 19 amino acids. V lost 5 bases to trimming and J lost 6 bases, with 29 bases between them. Generated by immunoSEQ multiplex PCR, the TCRdb table keeps only in-frame clones and is missing some. The sample carries some 50,000 clones, about 95% recorded once. The receptor comes from a human donor in good health. The specimen sequenced was T cells isolated from PBMCs. The gene calls are TRBV28 and TRBJ2-1, with D perhaps matching TRBD1 (6 bases). The chain's CDR3 is CASSPNGIRSGVWANEQFF. CDR3 in DNA: TGTGCCAGCAGTCCCAATGGTATACGATCAGGGGTCTGGGCCAATGAGCAGTTCTTC.